These T cell receptor beta chains were read from a single sample in a study of OX40 agonist ivuxolimab in advanced cancers. TCRdb's table, derived via immunoSEQ multiplex PCR, lists solely in-frame clones and lacks some. Here the sample spans roughly 41,000 clones, 82% being singletons. The input for sequencing was CD4+ or CD8+ T cells sorted from blood, taken in a trial of the OX40 agonist ivuxolimab. The receptors derive from an adult with an advanced solid tumor such as melanoma, head and neck, liver or kidney cancer. Each CDR3 is given with its conserved first and last residue. The D gene is left open where the match is weak. Only some rows state a clone size, as once, few, many or a class for expanded clones.

d_call | clone_size | j_call | v_call | cdr3_nt | cdr3_aa
NA | few | TRBJ1-1 | TRBV2 | TGTGCCAGCAGTGAACTTCCGACAAGGGCTTTCTTT | CASSELPTRAFF
TRBD2 | once | TRBJ2-1 | TRBV19 | TGTGCCAGTAGGGTAGCGGGGGACTACAATGAGCAGTTCTTC | CASRVAGDYNEQFF
TRBD1 | NA | TRBJ2-3 | TRBV5-1 | TGCGCCAGCAGCTTGGAGTTCAGGGGGCCCTCTAGCACAGATACGCAGTATTTT | CASSLEFRGPSSTDTQYF
TRBD1 | NA | TRBJ1-6 | TRBV6-5 | TGTGCCAGCAGTGGACAGGGCCTGTCGTCCCTCCACTTT | CASSGQGLSSLHF
NA | NA | TRBJ1-5 | TRBV7-9 | TGTGCCAGCAGCTTAGAGTTTAATCAGCCCCAGCATTTT | CASSLEFNQPQHF
NA | NA | TRBJ2-1 | TRBV5-1 | TGCGCCAGCAGCTTGCGGGGGTCTGCCTACAATGAGCAGTTCTTC | CASSLRGSAYNEQFF
TRBD2 | NA | TRBJ2-7 | TRBV19 | TGTGCCAGTAGTATCCTAGCGGGGGCCTACGAGCAGTACTTC | CASSILAGAYEQYF
NA | NA | TRBJ2-5 | TRBV30 | TGTGCCTGGAGTACCCAATTGGAGTACCAAGAGACCCAGTACTTC | CAWSTQLEYQETQYF
NA | once | TRBJ2-7 | TRBV5-8 | TGTGCCAGCAGCAAAGGGATCATGGATGCCTACGAGCAGTACTTC | CASSKGIMDAYEQYF
NA | NA | TRBJ1-3 | TRBV10-3 | TGTGCCATCAGTGAGTCGCCGTCAGGGAAAAGCTCTGGAAACACCATATATTTT | CAISESPSGKSSGNTIYF
NA | NA | TRBJ2-6 | TRBV5-5 | TGTGCCAGCAGCTTGAGTCAGGCTGGGGCCAACGTCCTGACTTTC | CASSLSQAGANVLTF
NA | once | TRBJ1-2 | TRBV2 | TGTGCCAGCAGTGATATGTCCTCCGCACCCTATGGCTACACCTTC | CASSDMSSAPYGYTF
NA | NA | TRBJ2-7 | TRBV6-6 | TGTGCCAGCAGCCGGGGACCCAACTACGAGCAGTACTTC | CASSRGPNYEQYF
TRBD1 | NA | TRBJ2-7 | TRBV10-1 | TGCGCCAGCAGTGAGTCATGGGGACAGGGTCCCTACGAGCAGTACTTC | CASSESWGQGPYEQYF
NA | NA | TRBJ2-5 | TRBV9 | TGTGCCAGCAGCGTCGGGCAGGCGGGTGGAGAGACCCAGTACTTC | CASSVGQAGGETQYF
TRBD1 | few | TRBJ2-7 | TRBV5-4 | TGTGCCAGCAGCAGGCGGGGACAGGGGTATGGAAAAACCTACGAGCAGTACTTC | CASSRRGQGYGKTYEQYF
NA | NA | TRBJ2-3 | TRBV5-1 | TGCGCCAGCAGCCCCGGGCGGGGCACAGATACGCAGTATTTT | CASSPGRGTDTQYF
NA | NA | TRBJ2-5 | TRBV7-2 | TGTGCCAGCAGAACCCAAGAGACCCAGTACTTC | CASRTQETQYF
TRBD1 | NA | TRBJ1-1 | TRBV4-1 | TGCGCCAGCAGCCAAGTAGATCTCGGGACAGTGAACACTGAAGCTTTCTTT | CASSQVDLGTVNTEAFF
NA | NA | TRBJ1-1 | TRBV30 | TGTGCCTGGAGAAACTCTCTGAACACTGAAGCTTTCTTT | CAWRNSLNTEAFF
NA | few | TRBJ1-1 | TRBV9 | TGTGCCAGCAGCCCCCGACAGAACACTGAAGCTTTCTTT | CASSPRQNTEAFF
NA | NA | TRBJ2-3 | TRBV30 | TGTGCCTGGAACAGCGAGGCAGATACGCAGTATTTT | CAWNSEADTQYF
NA | few | TRBJ1-1 | TRBV2 | TGTGCCAGCAGCTCGGCGGGCGGGGACACTGAAGCTTTCTTT | CASSSAGGDTEAFF
TRBD1 | NA | TRBJ1-1 | TRBV9 | TGTGCCAGCAGCGTAGAGGACTACGTGGGACAGGGGGCGACTGAAGCTTTCTTT | CASSVEDYVGQGATEAFF
NA | NA | TRBJ2-3 | TRBV6-4 | TGTGCCAGCAGTGGGGCTAGCTCACCAGCGGACACAGATACGCAGTATTTT | CASSGASSPADTDTQYF
NA | few | TRBJ2-1 | TRBV27 | TGTGCCAGCAGTTTCCGGACAGACAATGAGCAGTTCTTC | CASSFRTDNEQFF
NA | NA | TRBJ1-5 | TRBV15 | TGTGCCACCAGCAGGGGGGACCGAAATCAGCCCCAGCATTTT | CATSRGDRNQPQHF
NA | NA | TRBJ2-7 | TRBV5-1 | TGTGCCAGCAGCTTGGCTGGGACACCATTTGAGCAGTACTTC | CASSLAGTPFEQYF
TRBD1 | NA | TRBJ1-3 | TRBV2 | TGTGCCAGCAGTTCTGGACAGGGGGATCGAAACACCATATATTTT | CASSSGQGDRNTIYF
NA | NA | TRBJ2-4 | TRBV5-5 | TGTGCCAGCAGCTCCTCGACAGGCGGGGCAGCCAAAAACATTCAGTACTTC | CASSSSTGGAAKNIQYF
NA | once | TRBJ1-5 | TRBV27 | TGTGCCAGCAGCCTCCTGGAGAATCAGCCCCAGCATTTT | CASSLLENQPQHF
NA | NA | TRBJ2-3 | TRBV7-9 | TGTGCCAGCAGCTTAGGGCTAGCAACGAGCACAGATACGCAGTATTTT | CASSLGLATSTDTQYF